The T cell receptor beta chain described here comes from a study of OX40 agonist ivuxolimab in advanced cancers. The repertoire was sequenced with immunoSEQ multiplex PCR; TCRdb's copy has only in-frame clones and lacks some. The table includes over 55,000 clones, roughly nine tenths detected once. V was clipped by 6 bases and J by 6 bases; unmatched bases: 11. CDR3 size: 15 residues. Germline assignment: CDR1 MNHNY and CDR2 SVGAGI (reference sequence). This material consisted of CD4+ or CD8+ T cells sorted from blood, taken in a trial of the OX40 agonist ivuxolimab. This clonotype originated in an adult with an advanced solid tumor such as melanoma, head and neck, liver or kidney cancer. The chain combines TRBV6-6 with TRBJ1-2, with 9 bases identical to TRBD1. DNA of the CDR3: TGTGCCAGCAGCCTTCGACAGGGGGGCCGGGATGGCTACACCTTC. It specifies CASSLRQGGRDGYTF.